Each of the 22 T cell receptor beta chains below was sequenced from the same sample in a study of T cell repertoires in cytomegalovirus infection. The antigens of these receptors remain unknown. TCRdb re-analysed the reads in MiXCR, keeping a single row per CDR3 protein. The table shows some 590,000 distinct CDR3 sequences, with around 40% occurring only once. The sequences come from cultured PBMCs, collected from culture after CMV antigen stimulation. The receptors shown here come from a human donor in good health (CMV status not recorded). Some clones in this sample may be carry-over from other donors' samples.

The CDR3 spells CASRHPGSSYEQYF. CDR3 nucleotides: TGCGCCAGCAGGCATCCAGGGTCCTCCTACGAGCAGTACTTC. This chain joins TRBV5-1 and TRBJ2-7; D is perhaps TRBD1 (5 bases). The V end was cut by 5 bases, the J end by 0 bases, with 12 bases between. Germline V gives CDR1 SGHRS, CDR2 YFSETQ. There are 14 residues in the CDR3.

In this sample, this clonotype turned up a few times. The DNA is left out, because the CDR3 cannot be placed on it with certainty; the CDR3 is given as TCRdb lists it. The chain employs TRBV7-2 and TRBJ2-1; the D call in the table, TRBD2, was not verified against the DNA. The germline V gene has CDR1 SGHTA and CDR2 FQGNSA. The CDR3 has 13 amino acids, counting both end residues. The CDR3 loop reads CASSLVAGGAAFF.

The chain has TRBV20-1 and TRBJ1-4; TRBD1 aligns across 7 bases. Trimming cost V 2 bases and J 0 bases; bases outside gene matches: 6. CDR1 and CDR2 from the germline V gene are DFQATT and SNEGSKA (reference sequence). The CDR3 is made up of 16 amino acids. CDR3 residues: CSARPLGQATNEKLFF. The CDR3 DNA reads TGCAGTGCTAGACCCCTCGGACAGGCAACTAATGAAAAACTGTTTTTT.

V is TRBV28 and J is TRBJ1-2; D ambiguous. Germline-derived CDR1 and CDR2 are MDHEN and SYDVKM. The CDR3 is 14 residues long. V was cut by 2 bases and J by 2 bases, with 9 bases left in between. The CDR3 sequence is CASSLSGENYGYTF. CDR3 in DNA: TGTGCCAGCAGTTTAAGTGGGGAGAACTATGGCTACACCTTC.

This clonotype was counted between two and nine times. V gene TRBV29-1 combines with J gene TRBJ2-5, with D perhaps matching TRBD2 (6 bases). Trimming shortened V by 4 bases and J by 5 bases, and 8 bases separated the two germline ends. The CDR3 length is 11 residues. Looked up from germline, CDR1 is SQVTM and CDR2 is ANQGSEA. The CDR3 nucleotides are TGCAGCGTTGGACTAGGGGAGACCCAGTACTTC. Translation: CSVGLGETQYF.

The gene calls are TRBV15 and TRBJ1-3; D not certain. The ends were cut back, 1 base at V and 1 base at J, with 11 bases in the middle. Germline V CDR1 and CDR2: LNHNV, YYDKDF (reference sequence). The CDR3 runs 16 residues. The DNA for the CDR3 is TGTGCCACCAGCAGAGGCGGAAAGAGTTCTGGAAACACCATATATTTT. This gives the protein CATSRGGKSSGNTIYF. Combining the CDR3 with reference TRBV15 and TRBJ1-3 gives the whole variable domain DAMVIQNPRYQVTQFGKPVTLSCSQTLNHNVMYWYQQKSSQAPKLLFHYYDKDFNNEADTPDNFQSRRPNTSFCFLDIRSPGLGDTAMYLCATSRGGKSSGNTIYFGEGSWLTVV.

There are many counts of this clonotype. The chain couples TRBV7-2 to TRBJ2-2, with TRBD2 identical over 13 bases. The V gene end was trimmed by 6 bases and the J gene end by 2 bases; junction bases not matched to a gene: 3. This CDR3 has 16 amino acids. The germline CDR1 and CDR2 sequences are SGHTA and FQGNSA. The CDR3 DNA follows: TGTGCCAGCAGTCGACTAGCGGGGGGAAACACCGGGGAGCTGTTTTTT. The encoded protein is CASSRLAGGNTGELFF.

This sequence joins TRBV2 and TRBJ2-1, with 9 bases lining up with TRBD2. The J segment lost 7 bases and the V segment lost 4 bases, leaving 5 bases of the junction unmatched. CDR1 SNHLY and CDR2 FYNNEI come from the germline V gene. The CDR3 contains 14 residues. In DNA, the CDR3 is TGTGCCAGCAGTGTCCTGACTAGCGGAAATGAGCAGTTCTTC. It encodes CASSVLTSGNEQFF.

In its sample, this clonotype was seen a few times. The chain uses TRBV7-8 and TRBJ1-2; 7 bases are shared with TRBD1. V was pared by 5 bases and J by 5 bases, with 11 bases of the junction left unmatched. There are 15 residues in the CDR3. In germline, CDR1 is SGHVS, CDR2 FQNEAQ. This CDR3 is CASSLDRDPLYGYTF. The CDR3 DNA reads TGTGCCAGCAGCCTCGACAGGGATCCATTATATGGCTACACCTTC.

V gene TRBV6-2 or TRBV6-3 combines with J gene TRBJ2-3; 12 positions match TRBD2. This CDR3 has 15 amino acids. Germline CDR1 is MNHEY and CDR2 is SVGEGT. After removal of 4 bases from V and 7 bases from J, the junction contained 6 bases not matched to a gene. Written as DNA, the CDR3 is TGTGCCAGCAGTTCAACTAGCGGGAGGCGAAATACGCAGTATTTT. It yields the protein CASSSTSGRRNTQYF.

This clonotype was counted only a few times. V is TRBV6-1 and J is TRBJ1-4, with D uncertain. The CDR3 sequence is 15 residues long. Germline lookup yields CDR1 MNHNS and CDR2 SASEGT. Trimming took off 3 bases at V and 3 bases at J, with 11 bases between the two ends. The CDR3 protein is CASSDRLPANEKLFF. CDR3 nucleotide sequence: TGTGCCAGCAGTGACCGACTTCCCGCTAATGAAAAACTGTTTTTT.

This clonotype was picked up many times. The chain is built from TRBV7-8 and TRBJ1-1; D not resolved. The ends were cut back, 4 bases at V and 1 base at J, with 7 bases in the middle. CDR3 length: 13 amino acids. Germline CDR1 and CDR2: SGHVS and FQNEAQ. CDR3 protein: CASSYSENTEAFF. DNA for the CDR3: TGTGCCAGCAGCTATTCAGAGAACACTGAAGCTTTCTTT. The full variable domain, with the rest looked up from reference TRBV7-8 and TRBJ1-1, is GAGVSQSPRYKVAKRGQDVALRCDPISGHVSLFWYQQALGQGPEFLTYFQNEAQLDKSGLPSDRFFAERPEGSVSTLKIQRTQQEDSAVYLCASSYSENTEAFFGQGTRLTVV.

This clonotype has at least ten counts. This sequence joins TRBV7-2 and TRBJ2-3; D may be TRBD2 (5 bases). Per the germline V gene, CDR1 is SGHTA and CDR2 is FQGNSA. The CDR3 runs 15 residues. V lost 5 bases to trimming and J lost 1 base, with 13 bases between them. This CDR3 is CASSLPVGGTDTQYF. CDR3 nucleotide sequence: TGTGCCAGCAGCCTTCCGGTGGGAGGCACAGATACGCAGTATTTT.

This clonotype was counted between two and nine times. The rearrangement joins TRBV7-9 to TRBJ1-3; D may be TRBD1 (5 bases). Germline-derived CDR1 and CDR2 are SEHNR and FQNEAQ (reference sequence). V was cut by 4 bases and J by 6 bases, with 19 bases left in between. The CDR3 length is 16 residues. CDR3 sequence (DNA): TGTGCCAGCAGCTCGCGCCGGGACCCCACTGAAAACACCATATATTTT. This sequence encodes CASSSRRDPTENTIYF. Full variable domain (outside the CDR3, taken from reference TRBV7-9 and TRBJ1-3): DTGVSQNPRHKITKRGQNVTFRCDPISEHNRLYWYRQTLGQGPEFLTYFQNEAQLEKSRLLSDRFSAERPKGSFSTLEIQRTEQGDSAMYLCASSSRRDPTENTIYFGEGSWLTVV.

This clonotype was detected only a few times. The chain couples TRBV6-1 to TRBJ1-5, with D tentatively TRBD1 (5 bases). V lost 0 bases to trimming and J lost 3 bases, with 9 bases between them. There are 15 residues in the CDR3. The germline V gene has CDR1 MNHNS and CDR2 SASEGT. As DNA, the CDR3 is TGTGCCAGCAGTGAAGCAGCAGGGTACAATCAGCCCCAGCATTTT. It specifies CASSEAAGYNQPQHF.

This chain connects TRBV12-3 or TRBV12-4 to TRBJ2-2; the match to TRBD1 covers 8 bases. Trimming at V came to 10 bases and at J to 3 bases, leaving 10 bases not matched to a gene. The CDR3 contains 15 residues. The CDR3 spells CATKGQGGDTGELFF. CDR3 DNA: TGTGCCACCAAAGGACAGGGCGGCGACACCGGGGAGCTGTTTTTT.

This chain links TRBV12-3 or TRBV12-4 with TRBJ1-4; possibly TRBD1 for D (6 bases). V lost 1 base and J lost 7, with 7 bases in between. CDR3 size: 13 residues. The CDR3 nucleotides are TGTGCCAGCAGTTTAGAACAGGGTGAAAAACTGTTTTTT. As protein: CASSLEQGEKLFF.

As DNA, the CDR3 is TGTGCCAGCATACCGGGACAAGGGTACAATGAGCAGTTCTTC. Protein sequence: CASIPGQGYNEQFF. The chain is built from TRBV12-3 or TRBV12-4 and TRBJ2-1; D may be TRBD1 (6 bases). The CDR3 is made up of 14 amino acids. V lost 7 bases, J lost 4 bases, and 14 bases lay in between.

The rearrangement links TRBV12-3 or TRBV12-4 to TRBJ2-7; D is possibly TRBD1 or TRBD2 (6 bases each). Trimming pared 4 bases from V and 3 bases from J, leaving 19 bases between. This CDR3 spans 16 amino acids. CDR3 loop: CASSSRGTKGGYEQYF. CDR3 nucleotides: TGTGCCAGCAGTTCAAGGGGGACAAAGGGGGGCTACGAGCAGTACTTC.

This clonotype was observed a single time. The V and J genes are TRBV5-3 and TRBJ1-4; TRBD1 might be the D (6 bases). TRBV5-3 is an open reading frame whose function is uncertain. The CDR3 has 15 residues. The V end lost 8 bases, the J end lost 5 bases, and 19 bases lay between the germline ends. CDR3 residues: CASSLAGTQNEKLFF. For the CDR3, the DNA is TGTGCCAGCAGTCTGGCGGGGACACAAAATGAAAAACTGTTTTTT.

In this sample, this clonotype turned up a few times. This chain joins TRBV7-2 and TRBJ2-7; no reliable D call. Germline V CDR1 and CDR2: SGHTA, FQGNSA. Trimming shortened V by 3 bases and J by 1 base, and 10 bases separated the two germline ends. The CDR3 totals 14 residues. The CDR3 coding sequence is TGTGCCAGCAGCTTCAGCCAGTTATCCTACGAGCAGTACTTC. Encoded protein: CASSFSQLSYEQYF.

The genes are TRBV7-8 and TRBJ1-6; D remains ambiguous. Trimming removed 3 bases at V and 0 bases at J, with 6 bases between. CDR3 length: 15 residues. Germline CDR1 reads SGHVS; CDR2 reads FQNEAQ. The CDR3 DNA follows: TGTGCCAGCAGCTTTTTATACTCCTATAATTCACCCCTCCACTTT. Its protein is CASSFLYSYNSPLHF.